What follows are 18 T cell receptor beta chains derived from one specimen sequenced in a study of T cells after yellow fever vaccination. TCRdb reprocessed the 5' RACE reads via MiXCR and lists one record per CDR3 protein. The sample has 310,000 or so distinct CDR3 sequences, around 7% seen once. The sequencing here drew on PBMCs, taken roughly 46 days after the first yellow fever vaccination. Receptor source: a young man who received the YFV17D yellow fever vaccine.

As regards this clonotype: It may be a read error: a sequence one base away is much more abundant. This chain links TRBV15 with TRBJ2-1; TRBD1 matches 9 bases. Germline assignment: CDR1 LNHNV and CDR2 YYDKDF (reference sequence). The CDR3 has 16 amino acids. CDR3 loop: CVTSFHLQGAANEQFF. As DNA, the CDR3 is TGTGTCACCAGCTTCCACCTACAGGGGGCTGCCAATGAGCAGTTCTTC.

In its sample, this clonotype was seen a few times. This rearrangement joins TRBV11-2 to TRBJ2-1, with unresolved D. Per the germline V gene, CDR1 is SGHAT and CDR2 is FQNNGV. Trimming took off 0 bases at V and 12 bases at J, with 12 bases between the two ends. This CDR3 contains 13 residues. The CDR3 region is CASSLDFFTVQFF. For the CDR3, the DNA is TGTGCCAGCAGCTTAGATTTTTTCACTGTGCAGTTCTTC.

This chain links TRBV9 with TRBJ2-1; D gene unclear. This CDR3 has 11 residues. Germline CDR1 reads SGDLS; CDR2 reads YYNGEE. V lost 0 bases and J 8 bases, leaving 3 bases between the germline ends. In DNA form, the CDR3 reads TGTGCCAGCAGCGTAGGGGATGAGCAGTTCTTC. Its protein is CASSVGDEQFF.

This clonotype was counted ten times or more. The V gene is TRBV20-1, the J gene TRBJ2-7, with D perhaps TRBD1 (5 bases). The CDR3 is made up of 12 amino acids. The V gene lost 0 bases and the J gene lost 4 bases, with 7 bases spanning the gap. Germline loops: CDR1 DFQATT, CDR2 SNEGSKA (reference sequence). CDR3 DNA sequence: TGCAGTGCTAGAGACCAGGGTTACGAGCAGTACTTC. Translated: CSARDQGYEQYF.

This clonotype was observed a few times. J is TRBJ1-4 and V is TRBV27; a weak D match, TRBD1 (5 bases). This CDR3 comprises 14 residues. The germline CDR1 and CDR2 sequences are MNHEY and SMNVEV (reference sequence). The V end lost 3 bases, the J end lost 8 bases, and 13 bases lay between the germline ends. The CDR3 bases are TGTGCCAGCAGTTTCCGGGGGGGGAGAGAAAAACTGTTTTTT. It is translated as CASSFRGGREKLFF.

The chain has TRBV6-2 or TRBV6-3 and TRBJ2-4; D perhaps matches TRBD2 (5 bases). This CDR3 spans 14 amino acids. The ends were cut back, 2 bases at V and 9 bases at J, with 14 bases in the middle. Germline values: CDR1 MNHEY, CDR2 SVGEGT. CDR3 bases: TGTGCCAGCAGTTACCCCGGACTCTTCGGCATTCAGTACTTC. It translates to CASSYPGLFGIQYF.

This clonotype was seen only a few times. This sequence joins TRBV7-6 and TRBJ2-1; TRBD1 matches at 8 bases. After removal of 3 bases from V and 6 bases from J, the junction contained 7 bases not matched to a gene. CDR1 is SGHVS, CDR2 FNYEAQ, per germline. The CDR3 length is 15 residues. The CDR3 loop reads CASSFPGTGPNEQFF. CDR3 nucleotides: TGTGCCAGCAGCTTTCCCGGGACAGGCCCCAATGAGCAGTTCTTC.

The CDR3 sequence is CASSANRGRVDFLAKNIQYF. The CDR3 bases are TGTGCCAGCAGCGCAAACAGGGGGCGGGTTGATTTTTTAGCCAAAAACATTCAGTACTTC. The rearrangement joins TRBV11-2 to TRBJ2-4, with 9 nucleotides matching TRBD1. CDR1 is SGHAT and CDR2 is FQNNGV in the germline V gene. After removal of 5 bases from V and 0 bases from J, the junction contained 17 bases not matched to a gene. The CDR3 has 20 residues.

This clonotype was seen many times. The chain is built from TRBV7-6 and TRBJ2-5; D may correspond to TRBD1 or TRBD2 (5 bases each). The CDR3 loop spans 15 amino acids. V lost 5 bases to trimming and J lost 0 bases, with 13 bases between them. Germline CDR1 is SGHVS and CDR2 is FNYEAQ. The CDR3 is CASSAVRGHQETQYF. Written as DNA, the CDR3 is TGTGCCAGCAGCGCCGTGAGGGGACACCAAGAGACCCAGTACTTC.

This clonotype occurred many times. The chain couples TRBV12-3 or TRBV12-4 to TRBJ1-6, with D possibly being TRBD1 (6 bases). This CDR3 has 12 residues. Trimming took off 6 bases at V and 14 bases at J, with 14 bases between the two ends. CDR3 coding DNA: TGTGCCAGCAGCCCCTTACAGGGATCCCTCCACTTT. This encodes CASSPLQGSLHF.

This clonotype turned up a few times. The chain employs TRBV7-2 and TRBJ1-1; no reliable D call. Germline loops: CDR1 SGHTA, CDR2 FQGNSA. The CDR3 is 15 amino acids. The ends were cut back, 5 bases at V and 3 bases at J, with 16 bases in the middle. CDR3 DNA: TGTGCCAGCAGCCCCCAAGGGATAGTTTACACTGAAGCTTTCTTT. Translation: CASSPQGIVYTEAFF.

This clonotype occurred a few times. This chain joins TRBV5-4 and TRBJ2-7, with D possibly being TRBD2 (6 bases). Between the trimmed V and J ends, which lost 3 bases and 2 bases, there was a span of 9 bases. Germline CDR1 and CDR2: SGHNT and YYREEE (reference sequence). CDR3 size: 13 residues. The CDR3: CASSSAGPYEQYF. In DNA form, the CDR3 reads TGTGCCAGCAGCTCGGCGGGACCCTACGAGCAGTACTTC.

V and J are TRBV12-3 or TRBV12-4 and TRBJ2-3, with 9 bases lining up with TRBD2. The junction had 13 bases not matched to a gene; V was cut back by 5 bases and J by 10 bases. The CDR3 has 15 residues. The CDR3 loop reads CASSMPRGGSLPQYF. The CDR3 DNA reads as TGTGCCAGCAGTATGCCGCGGGGGGGATCCCTTCCGCAGTATTTT.

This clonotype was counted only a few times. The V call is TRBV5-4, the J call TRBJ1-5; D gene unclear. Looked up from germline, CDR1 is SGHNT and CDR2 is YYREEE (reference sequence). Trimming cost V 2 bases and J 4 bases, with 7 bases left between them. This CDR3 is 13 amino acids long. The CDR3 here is CASSLRVNQPQHF. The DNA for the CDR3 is TGTGCCAGCAGCTTAAGGGTGAATCAGCCCCAGCATTTT. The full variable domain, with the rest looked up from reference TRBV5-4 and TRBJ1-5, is ETGVTQSPTHLIKTRGQQVTLRCSSQSGHNTVSWYQQALGQGPQFIFQYYREEENGRGNFPPRFSGLQFPNYSSELNVNALELDDSALYLCASSLRVNQPQHFGDGTRLSIL.

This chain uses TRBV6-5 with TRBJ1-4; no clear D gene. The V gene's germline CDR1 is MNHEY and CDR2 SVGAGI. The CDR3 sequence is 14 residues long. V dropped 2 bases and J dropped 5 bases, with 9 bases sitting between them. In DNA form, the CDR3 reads TGTGCCAGCAGTTACGACGTCGGGAATGAAAAACTGTTTTTT. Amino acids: CASSYDVGNEKLFF.

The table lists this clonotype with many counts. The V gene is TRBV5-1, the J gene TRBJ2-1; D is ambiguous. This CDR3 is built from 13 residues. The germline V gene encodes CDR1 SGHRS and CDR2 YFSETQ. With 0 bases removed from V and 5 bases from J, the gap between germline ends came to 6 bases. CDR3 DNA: TGCGCCAGCAGCTTGGGGCACAACAATGAGCAGTTCTTC. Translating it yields CASSLGHNNEQFF.

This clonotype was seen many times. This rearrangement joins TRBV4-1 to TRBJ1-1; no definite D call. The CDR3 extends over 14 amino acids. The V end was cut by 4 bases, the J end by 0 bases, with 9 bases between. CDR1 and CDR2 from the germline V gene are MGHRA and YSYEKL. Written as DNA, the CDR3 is TGCGCCAGCAGCCCTAGAGCTTTGAACACTGAAGCTTTCTTT. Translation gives CASSPRALNTEAFF.

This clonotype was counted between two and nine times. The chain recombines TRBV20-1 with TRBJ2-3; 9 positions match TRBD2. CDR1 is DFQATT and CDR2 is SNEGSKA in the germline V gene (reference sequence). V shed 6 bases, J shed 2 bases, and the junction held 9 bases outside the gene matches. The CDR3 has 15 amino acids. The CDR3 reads CSALRGGLNTDTQYF. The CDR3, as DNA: TGCAGTGCATTGCGGGGGGGCCTGAACACAGATACGCAGTATTTT.